Each of the 24 T cell receptor beta chains below was sequenced from the same sample in a study of OX40 agonist ivuxolimab in advanced cancers. TCRdb keeps only in-frame clones here, not all; method: immunoSEQ multiplex PCR. The sample holds under 70,000 clones; about nine tenths are singletons and the top ten take roughly 7.8%. The sequences come from CD4+ or CD8+ T cells sorted from blood, collected in a trial of the OX40 agonist ivuxolimab. These receptors were collected from an adult with an advanced solid tumor such as melanoma, head and neck, liver or kidney cancer.

This chain connects TRBV11-2 to TRBJ2-1; 7 nucleotides agree with TRBD1. The CDR3 runs to 15 residues. The V segment lost 6 bases and the J segment 8 bases; nucleotides outside the gene matches: 13. Germline CDR1 reads SGHAT; CDR2 reads FQNNGV. CDR3 residues: CASSSEGALADEQFF. The CDR3 DNA is TGTGCCAGCAGTTCAGAGGGGGCGCTGGCTGATGAGCAGTTCTTC.

Here the CDR3 DNA reads TGTGCCAGTAGTAAAAGCCGGGGGACTAGCGGGGGAGTAGAGACCCAGTACTTC. Its translation is CASSKSRGTSGGVETQYF. The chain is built from TRBV19 and TRBJ2-5; 14 positions match TRBD2. The ends lost 4 bases at V and 4 bases at J; junction bases unmatched: 11. CDR3 length: 18 amino acids. Germline V gene data show CDR1 as LNHDA and CDR2 as SQIVND (reference sequence).

The chain combines TRBV5-6 with TRBJ2-7; D not resolved. Germline loops: CDR1 SGHDT, CDR2 YYEEEE. The CDR3 sequence is 11 residues long. The V gene lost 7 bases and the J gene lost 2 bases, with 7 bases spanning the gap. The CDR3 sequence: CASRVPYEQYF. CDR3 nucleotide sequence: TGTGCCAGCCGGGTTCCCTACGAGCAGTACTTC.

The rearrangement joins TRBV19 to TRBJ2-1; D unclear. Germline V CDR1 and CDR2: LNHDA, SQIVND (reference sequence). This CDR3 is 13 amino acids long. The V gene lost 7 bases and the J gene lost 0 bases, with 7 bases spanning the gap. The CDR3, as DNA: TGTGCCAGTAACAAACACTCCTACAATGAGCAGTTCTTC. Its translation: CASNKHSYNEQFF.

The CDR3 loop reads CASSPIAGVSYEQYF. CDR3 in DNA: TGTGCCAGCAGCCCTATAGCGGGGGTCTCCTACGAGCAGTACTTC. The chain recombines TRBV6-5 with TRBJ2-7; 9 bases agree with TRBD2. This CDR3 has 15 amino acids. Germline loops: CDR1 MNHEY, CDR2 SVGAGI. Losses at the gene ends were 6 bases for V and 0 bases for J; bases not matched to a gene: 6.

In DNA form, the CDR3 reads TGTGCCAGCACCCCGGACTCTGGAAACACCATATATTTT. Its protein is CASTPDSGNTIYF. V and J are TRBV6-1 and TRBJ1-3; D gene uncertain. V was pared by 7 bases and J by 0 bases, with 7 bases between. The length of the CDR3 is 13 residues. The germline V gene encodes CDR1 MNHNS and CDR2 SASEGT.

The chain combines TRBV7-2 with TRBJ1-1, with 10 bases that match TRBD1. The germline V gene encodes CDR1 SGHTA and CDR2 FQGNSA. V gave up 1 base and J gave up 0 bases; unmatched junction bases: 2. The CDR3 contains 16 residues. CDR3 in amino acids: CASSLGGTGVNTEAFF. CDR3 DNA sequence: TGTGCCAGCAGCTTAGGGGGGACAGGGGTGAACACTGAAGCTTTCTTT.

CDR3 bases: TGTGCCAGCAGCGTATTGGGGACAGGAGAGCAGTTCTTC. Protein sequence: CASSVLGTGEQFF. The chain employs TRBV9 and TRBJ2-1; 8 bases match TRBD1. Germline V gene data show CDR1 as SGDLS and CDR2 as YYNGEE. CDR3 length equals 13 residues. Losses at the gene ends were 1 base for V and 10 bases for J; bases not matched to a gene: 4. The full variable domain, rest sourced from reference TRBV9 and TRBJ2-1, is DSGVTQTPKHLITATGQRVTLRCSPRSGDLSVYWYQQSLDQGLQFLIQYYNGEERAKGNILERFSAQQFPDLHSELNLSSLELGDSALYFCASSVLGTGEQFFGPGTRLTVL.

There are a few counts of this clone. The chain recombines TRBV11-3 with TRBJ1-3, with D hard to call. This CDR3 spans 15 amino acids. Per the germline V gene, CDR1 is SGHNT and CDR2 is YENEEA. V lost 2 bases and J 3 bases, leaving 11 bases between the germline ends. The chain's CDR3 is CASSLWETIGNTIYF. CDR3 bases: TGTGCCAGCAGCTTATGGGAGACAATTGGAAACACCATATATTTT.

The chain couples TRBV19 to TRBJ1-2; 7 bases fit TRBD1. Germline V gene data show CDR1 as LNHDA and CDR2 as SQIVND (reference sequence). The trim removed 6 bases at V and 5 bases at J, leaving 6 bases unmatched. This CDR3 contains 13 residues. The CDR3 DNA follows: TGTGCCAGTAGGCCCCCACAGGGGTATGGCTACACCTTC. This codes for CASRPPQGYGYTF.

The rearrangement uses TRBV7-2 and TRBJ2-2; the D gene could be TRBD1 or TRBD2 (6 bases each). The CDR3 runs 15 residues. V gave up 5 bases and J gave up 5 bases, with 15 bases separating them. Germline V gene sequence: CDR1 SGHTA, CDR2 FQGNSA. CDR3: CASSLRGAYTGELFF. The CDR3 bases are TGTGCCAGCAGCCTTAGGGGGGCTTATACCGGGGAGCTGTTTTTT.

The chain carries TRBV6-5 and TRBJ1-1; D is undetermined. Germline CDR1 and CDR2: MNHEY and SVGAGI. V lost 5 bases, J lost 1 base, and 11 bases lay in between. CDR3 size: 14 residues. DNA of the CDR3: TGTGCCAGCAGTCCTGATCTAGGGAACACTGAAGCTTTCTTT. Its translation is CASSPDLGNTEAFF.

The chain uses TRBV18 and TRBJ1-5, with 7 bases that match TRBD1. Trimming removed 6 bases from V and 3 bases from J; junction bases left unmatched: 8. The CDR3 is 15 amino acids. From germline, CDR1 is KGHSH and CDR2 LQKENI. CDR3 loop: CASSQGGEVNQPQHF. CDR3 DNA sequence: TGTGCCAGCTCGCAAGGGGGCGAGGTCAATCAGCCCCAGCATTTT.

V is TRBV11-2 and J is TRBJ2-5; the D is unclear. The end of the DNA fits TRBJ2-7 better, so the J call may be wrong. The CDR3 is 14 amino acids. Germline V gene lookup returns CDR1 SGHAT and CDR2 FQNNGV. CDR3 sequence: CASSLEAGTYEQYF. CDR3 DNA sequence: TGTGCCAGCAGCTTAGAGGCAGGAACCTACGAGCAGTACTTC.

The chain employs TRBV28 and TRBJ2-5; D ambiguous. This CDR3 has 12 residues. V was clipped by 10 bases and J by 5 bases, with 14 bases between them. The V gene's germline CDR1 is MDHEN and CDR2 SYDVKM. Here the CDR3 DNA reads TGTGCCACCATCTCCGCTCAGGAGACCCAGTACTTC. It encodes CATISAQETQYF.

The chain links TRBV30 to TRBJ2-1; the match to TRBD1 covers 7 bases. Germline assignment: CDR1 GTSNPN and CDR2 SVGIG (reference sequence). The J segment lost 7 bases and the V segment lost 3 bases, leaving 12 bases of the junction unmatched. This CDR3 is built from 15 residues. CDR3 amino acids: CAWSDTGVVRNEQFF. Written as DNA, the CDR3 is TGTGCCTGGAGCGACACAGGGGTCGTGAGGAATGAGCAGTTCTTC.

This clone came up a few times. The gene calls are TRBV30 and TRBJ1-1; unclear D gene. V was cut by 2 bases and J by 6 bases, with 7 bases left in between. Germline loops: CDR1 GTSNPN, CDR2 SVGIG (reference sequence). CDR3 size: 11 residues. For the CDR3, the DNA is TGTGCCTGGAGTCCTTTGGCTGAAGCTTTCTTT. It encodes CAWSPLAEAFF.

J is TRBJ1-4 and V is TRBV6-6; no clear D gene. Trimming cost V 0 bases and J 3 bases, with 5 bases left between them. The CDR3 sequence is 14 residues long. Germline V lookup: CDR1 MNHNY, CDR2 SVGAGI (reference sequence). CDR3 region: CASSYSGANEKLFF. In DNA, the CDR3 is TGTGCCAGCAGTTACTCTGGGGCTAATGAAAAACTGTTTTTT.

This sequence joins TRBV19 and TRBJ2-3; D remains ambiguous. The CDR3 loop spans 17 amino acids. Germline lookup yields CDR1 LNHDA and CDR2 SQIVND (reference sequence). The V and J ends lost 3 bases and 1 base respectively, with 17 bases between them. CDR3 DNA: TGTGCCAGTAGTATCTCGTCGTGGGGTGAGGGCACAGATACGCAGTATTTT. It specifies CASSISSWGEGTDTQYF.

Regarding this clone: Other DNA sequences in this sample translate to the same CDR3. The chain couples TRBV11-3 to TRBJ2-3; D not certain. Trimming removed 2 bases from V and 0 bases from J, with 6 bases in between. In germline, CDR1 is SGHNT, CDR2 YENEEA. This CDR3 spans 14 amino acids. This CDR3 is CASSLTASTDTQYF. The CDR3 region has the DNA TGTGCCAGCAGCTTAACGGCCAGCACAGATACGCAGTATTTT.

The V call is TRBV5-1, the J call TRBJ2-5, with D maybe TRBD2 (5 bases). The CDR3 is 15 amino acids. CDR1 SGHRS and CDR2 YFSETQ come from the germline V gene. Trimming removed 4 bases from V and 2 bases from J, with 15 bases in between. The DNA for the CDR3 is TGCGCCAGCAGCAGCATGGACTTCCCACAAGAGACCCAGTACTTC. Protein product: CASSSMDFPQETQYF.

The rearrangement joins TRBV6-5 to TRBJ2-5; D is unresolved. Looked up from germline, CDR1 is MNHEY and CDR2 is SVGAGI. Deletions cut 7 bases from V and 7 bases from J, with 10 bases between. The CDR3 spans 11 residues. CDR3 region: CASTRSGTQYF. CDR3 sequence (DNA): TGTGCCAGCACCCGATCTGGGACCCAGTACTTC.

The V call is TRBV4-1, the J call TRBJ2-1; 8 bases align to TRBD2. Per the germline V gene, CDR1 is MGHRA and CDR2 is YSYEKL. The CDR3 is made up of 17 amino acids. Germline trimming cut 0 bases from V and 0 bases from J; bases unmatched to any gene: 4. CDR3 sequence: CASSQEGSGASYNEQFF. The CDR3 nucleotides are TGCGCCAGCAGCCAAGAGGGTAGCGGGGCCTCCTACAATGAGCAGTTCTTC.

The J gene is TRBJ2-6, the V gene TRBV29-1; D is undetermined. V dropped 7 bases and J dropped 0 bases, with 13 bases sitting between them. CDR1 and CDR2 from the germline V gene are SQVTM and ANQGSEA. The CDR3 totals 15 residues. CDR3 in amino acids: CSGAGVVSGANVLTF. The CDR3 DNA reads as TGCAGCGGTGCCGGAGTTGTCTCTGGGGCCAACGTCCTGACTTTC.